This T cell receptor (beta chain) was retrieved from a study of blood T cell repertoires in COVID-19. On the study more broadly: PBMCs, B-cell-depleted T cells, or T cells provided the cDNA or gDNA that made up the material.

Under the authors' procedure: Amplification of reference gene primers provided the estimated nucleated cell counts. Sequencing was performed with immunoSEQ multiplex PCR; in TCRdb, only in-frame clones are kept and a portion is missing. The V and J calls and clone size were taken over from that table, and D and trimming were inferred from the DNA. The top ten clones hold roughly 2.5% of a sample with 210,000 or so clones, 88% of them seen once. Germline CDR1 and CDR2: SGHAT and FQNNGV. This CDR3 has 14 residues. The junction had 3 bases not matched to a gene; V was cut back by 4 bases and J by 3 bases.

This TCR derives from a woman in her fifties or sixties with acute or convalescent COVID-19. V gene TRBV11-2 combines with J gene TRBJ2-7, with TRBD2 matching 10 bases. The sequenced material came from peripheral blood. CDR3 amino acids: CASSWRTSGYEQYF. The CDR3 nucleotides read TGTGCCAGCAGCTGGAGGACTAGCGGCTACGAGCAGTACTTC.